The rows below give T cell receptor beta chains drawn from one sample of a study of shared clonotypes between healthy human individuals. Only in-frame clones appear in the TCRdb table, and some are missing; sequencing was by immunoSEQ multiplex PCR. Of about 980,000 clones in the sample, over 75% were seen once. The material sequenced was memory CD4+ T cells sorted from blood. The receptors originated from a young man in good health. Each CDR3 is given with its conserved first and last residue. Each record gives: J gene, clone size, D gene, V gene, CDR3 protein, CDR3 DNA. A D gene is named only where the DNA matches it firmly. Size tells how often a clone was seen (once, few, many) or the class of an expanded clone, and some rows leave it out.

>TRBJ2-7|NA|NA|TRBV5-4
CASSGESEQYF
TGTGCCAGCAGCGGAGAGAGCGAGCAGTACTTC
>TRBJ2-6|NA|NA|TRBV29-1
CSVGQSSGANVLTF
TGCAGCGTTGGACAAAGCTCTGGGGCCAACGTCCTGACTTTC
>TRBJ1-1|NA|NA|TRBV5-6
CASSELGGSMNTEAFF
TGTGCCAGCAGCGAGCTCGGGGGCTCTATGAACACTGAAGCTTTCTTT
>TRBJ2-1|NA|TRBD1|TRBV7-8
CASSLTGGNYNEQFF
TGTGCCAGCAGCTTGACAGGGGGCAACTACAATGAGCAGTTCTTC
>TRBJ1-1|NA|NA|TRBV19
CASRYREGANTEAFF
TGTGCCAGTCGGTACCGTGAAGGGGCTAACACTGAAGCTTTCTTT
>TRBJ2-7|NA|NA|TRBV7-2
CASSSSAYEQYF
TGTGCCAGCAGCTCCTCTGCTTACGAGCAGTACTTC
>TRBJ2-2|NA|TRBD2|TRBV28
CASSSPGGTGELFF
TGTGCCAGCAGTTCACCGGGGGGCACCGGGGAGCTGTTTTTT
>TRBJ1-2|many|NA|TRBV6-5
CASIGGGRDQGYTF
TGTGCCAGCATCGGAGGCGGCCGAGATCAAGGCTACACCTTC
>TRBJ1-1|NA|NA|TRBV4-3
CASSRAEPRSSSEAFF
TGCGCCAGCAGCCGAGCCGAGCCGCGTTCCTCGTCTGAAGCTTTCTTT
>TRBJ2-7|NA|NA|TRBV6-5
CASSYSAIPYEQYF
TGTGCCAGCAGTTACTCGGCCATTCCCTACGAGCAGTACTTC
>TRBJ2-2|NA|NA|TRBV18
CASSPRGPDTGELFF
TGTGCCAGCTCACCACGGGGCCCCGACACCGGGGAGCTGTTTTTT
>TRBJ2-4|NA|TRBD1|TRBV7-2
CASSTGVSGAIQYF
TGTGCCAGCAGCACAGGGGTGAGTGGGGCCATTCAGTACTTC
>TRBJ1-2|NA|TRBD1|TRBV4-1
CASSKTGSGYGYTF
TGCGCCAGCAGCAAGACAGGGTCAGGTTATGGCTACACCTTC
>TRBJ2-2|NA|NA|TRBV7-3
CASSLEGWTTGELFF
TGTGCCAGCAGCTTAGAGGGATGGACCACCGGGGAGCTGTTTTTT
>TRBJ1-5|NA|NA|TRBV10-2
CASSHDRFNQPQHF
TGCGCCAGCAGCCACGACAGGTTCAATCAGCCCCAGCATTTT
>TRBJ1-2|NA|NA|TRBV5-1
CASSLESREGGYTF
TGCGCCAGCAGCTTGGAGAGCAGGGAAGGCGGCTACACCTTC
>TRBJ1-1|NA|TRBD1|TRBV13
CASSPGQGQGEAFF
TGTGCCAGCAGCCCAGGCCAAGGACAGGGAGAAGCTTTCTTT